This T cell receptor beta chain was captured by sequencing in a study of blood T cell repertoires in COVID-19. Study information: The United States, Italy and Spain supplied acute and convalescent COVID-19 samples. Sample material is recorded as cDNA or gDNA derived from T cells, B-cell-depleted T cells, or PBMCs.

Per the study methods: Scientists estimated how many nucleated cells there were by amplifying reference gene primers. Clones were sequenced by immunoSEQ multiplex PCR, and TCRdb holds only the in-frame ones, with some missing. That table is the source of V, J and clone size, and D and trimming were worked out from the DNA. The sample lists 140,000 to 150,000 clones, 84% occurring once. Germline V gene sequence: CDR1 SGHTA, CDR2 FQGTGA. The CDR3 loop spans 13 amino acids. V was trimmed by 5 bases and J by 8 bases, leaving 13 bases between them. The sequence was obtained from a human donor in a cohort sampled during active COVID-19. The V gene is TRBV7-3, the J gene TRBJ2-1, with D tentatively TRBD2 (6 bases). Sequenced: peripheral blood. CDR3 sequence (DNA): TGTGCCAGCAGCCGCGGAGGGCAGTATGAGCAGTTCTTC. Encoded protein: CASSRGGQYEQFF.